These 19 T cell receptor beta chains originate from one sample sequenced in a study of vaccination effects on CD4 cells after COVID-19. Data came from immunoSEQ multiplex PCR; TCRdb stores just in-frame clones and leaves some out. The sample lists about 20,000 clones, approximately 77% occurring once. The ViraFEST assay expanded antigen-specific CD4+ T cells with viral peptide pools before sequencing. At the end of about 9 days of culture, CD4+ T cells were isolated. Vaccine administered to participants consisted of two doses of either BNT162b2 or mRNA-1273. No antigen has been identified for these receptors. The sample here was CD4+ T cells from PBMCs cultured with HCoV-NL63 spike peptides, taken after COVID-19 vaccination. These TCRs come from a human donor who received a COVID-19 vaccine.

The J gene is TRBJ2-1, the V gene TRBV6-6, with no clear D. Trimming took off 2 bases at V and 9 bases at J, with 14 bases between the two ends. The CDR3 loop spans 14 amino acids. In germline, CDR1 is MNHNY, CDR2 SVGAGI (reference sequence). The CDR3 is CASSYGSPVGEQFF. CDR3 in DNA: TGTGCCAGCAGTTACGGGTCCCCGGTCGGTGAGCAGTTCTTC.

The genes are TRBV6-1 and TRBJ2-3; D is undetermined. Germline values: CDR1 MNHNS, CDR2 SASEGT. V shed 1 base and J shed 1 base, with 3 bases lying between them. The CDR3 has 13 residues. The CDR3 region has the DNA TGTGCCAGCAGTGAAGGGGGCACAGATACGCAGTATTTT. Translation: CASSEGGTDTQYF.

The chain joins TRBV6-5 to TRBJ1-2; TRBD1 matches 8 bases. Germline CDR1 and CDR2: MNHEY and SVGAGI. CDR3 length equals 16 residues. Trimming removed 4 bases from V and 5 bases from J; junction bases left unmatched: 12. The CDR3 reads CASSSDTGGPIYGYTF. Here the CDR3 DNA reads TGTGCCAGCAGTTCCGACACAGGGGGACCAATTTATGGCTACACCTTC.

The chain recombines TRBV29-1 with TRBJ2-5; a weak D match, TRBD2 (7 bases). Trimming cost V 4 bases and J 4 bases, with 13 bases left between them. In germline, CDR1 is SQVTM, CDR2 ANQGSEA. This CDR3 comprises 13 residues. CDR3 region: CSVVARGLETQYF. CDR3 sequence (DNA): TGCAGCGTTGTGGCGCGGGGGCTAGAGACCCAGTACTTC.

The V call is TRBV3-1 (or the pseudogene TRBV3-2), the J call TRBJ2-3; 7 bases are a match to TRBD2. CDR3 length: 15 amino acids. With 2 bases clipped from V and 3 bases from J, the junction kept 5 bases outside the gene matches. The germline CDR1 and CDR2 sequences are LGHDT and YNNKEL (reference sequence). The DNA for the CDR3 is TGTGCCAGCAGCCAACAGGCGGGAGTTACAGATACGCAGTATTTT. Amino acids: CASSQQAGVTDTQYF.

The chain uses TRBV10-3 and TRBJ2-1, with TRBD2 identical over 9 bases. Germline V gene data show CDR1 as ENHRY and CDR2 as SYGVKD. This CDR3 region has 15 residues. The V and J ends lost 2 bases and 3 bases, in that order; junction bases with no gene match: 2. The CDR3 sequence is CAISEQTSGYNEQFF. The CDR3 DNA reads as TGTGCCATCAGTGAGCAGACTAGCGGCTACAATGAGCAGTTCTTC.

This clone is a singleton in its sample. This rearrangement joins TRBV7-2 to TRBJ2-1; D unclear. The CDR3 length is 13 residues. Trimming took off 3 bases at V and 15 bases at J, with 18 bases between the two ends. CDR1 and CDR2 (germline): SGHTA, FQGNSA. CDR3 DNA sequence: TGTGCCAGCAGCTTCGATCGGCAAGGAACTGTGTTCTTC. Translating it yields CASSFDRQGTVFF.

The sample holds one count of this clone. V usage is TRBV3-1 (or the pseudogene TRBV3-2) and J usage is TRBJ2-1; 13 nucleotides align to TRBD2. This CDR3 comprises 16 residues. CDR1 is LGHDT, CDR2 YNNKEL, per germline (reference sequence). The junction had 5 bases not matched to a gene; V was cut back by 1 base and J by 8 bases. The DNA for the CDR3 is TGTGCCAGCAGCCAAGGTCAACTAGCGGGGGGGTATGAGCAGTTCTTC. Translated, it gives CASSQGQLAGGYEQFF.

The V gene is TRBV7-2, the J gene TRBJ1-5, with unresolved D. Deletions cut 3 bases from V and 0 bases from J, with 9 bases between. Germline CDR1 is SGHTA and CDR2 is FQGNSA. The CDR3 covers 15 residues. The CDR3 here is CASSLSRYSNQPQHF. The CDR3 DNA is TGTGCCAGCAGCTTGTCCCGTTATAGCAATCAGCCCCAGCATTTT.

The CDR3 DNA sequence: TGTGCCAGCCAGCGAGCAGCCCAAGGGAATACGCAGTATTTT. As protein: CASQRAAQGNTQYF. V is TRBV6-5 and J is TRBJ2-3, with D unclear. CDR1 MNHEY and CDR2 SVGAGI come from the germline V gene. Deletions cut 8 bases from V and 7 bases from J, with 19 bases between. This CDR3 has 14 residues.

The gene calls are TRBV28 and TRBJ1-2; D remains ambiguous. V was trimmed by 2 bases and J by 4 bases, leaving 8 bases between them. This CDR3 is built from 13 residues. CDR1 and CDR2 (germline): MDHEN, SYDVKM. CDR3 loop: CASSLTRLYGYTF. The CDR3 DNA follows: TGTGCCAGCAGTTTAACAAGGCTCTATGGCTACACCTTC.

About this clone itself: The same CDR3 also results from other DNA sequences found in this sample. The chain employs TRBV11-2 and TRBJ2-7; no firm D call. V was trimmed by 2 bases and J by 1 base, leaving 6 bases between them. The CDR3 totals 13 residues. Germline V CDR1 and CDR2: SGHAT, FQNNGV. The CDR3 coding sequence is TGTGCCAGCAGCTTATCTGGGTCCTACGAGCAGTACTTC. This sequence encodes CASSLSGSYEQYF. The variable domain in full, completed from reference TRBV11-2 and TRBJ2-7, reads EAGVAQSPRYKIIEKRQSVAFWCNPISGHATLYWYQQILGQGPKLLIQFQNNGVVDDSQLPKDRFSAERLKGVDSTLKIQPAKLEDSAVYLCASSLSGSYEQYFGPGTRLTVT.

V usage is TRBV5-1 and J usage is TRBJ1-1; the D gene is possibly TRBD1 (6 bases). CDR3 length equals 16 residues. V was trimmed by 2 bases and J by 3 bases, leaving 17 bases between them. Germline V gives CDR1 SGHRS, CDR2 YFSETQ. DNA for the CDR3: TGCGCCAGCAGCTTCCTAGGACAGATCCTGGACACTGAAGCTTTCTTT. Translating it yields CASSFLGQILDTEAFF.

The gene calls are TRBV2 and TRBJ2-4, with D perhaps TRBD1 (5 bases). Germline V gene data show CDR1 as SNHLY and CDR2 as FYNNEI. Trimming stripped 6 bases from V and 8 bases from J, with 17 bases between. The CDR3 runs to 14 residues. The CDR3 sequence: CASRFRDPADIQYF. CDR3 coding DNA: TGTGCCAGCAGATTCAGGGATCCCGCTGACATTCAGTACTTC.

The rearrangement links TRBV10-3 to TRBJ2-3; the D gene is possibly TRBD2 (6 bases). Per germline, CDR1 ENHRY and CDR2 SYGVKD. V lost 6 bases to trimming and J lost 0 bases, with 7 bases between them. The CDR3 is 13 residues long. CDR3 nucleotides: TGTGCCATCAGGGGGGGTAGCACAGATACGCAGTATTTT. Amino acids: CAIRGGSTDTQYF.

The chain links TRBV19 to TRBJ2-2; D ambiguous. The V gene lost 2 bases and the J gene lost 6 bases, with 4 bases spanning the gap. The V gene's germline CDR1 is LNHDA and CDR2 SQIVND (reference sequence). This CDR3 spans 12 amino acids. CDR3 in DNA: TGTGCCAGTAGTATACTTCCCGGGGAGCTGTTTTTT. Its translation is CASSILPGELFF.

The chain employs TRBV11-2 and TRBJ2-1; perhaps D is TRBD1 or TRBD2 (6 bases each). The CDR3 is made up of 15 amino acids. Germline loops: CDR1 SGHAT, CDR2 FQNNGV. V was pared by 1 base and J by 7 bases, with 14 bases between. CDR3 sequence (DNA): TGTGCCAGCAGCTTAGGTCCGGGGGCCAGAAATGAGCAGTTCTTC. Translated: CASSLGPGARNEQFF.

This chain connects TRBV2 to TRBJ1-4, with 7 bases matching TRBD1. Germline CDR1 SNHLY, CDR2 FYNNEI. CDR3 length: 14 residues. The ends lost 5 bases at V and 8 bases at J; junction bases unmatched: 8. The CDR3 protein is CASSKQGFLEKLFF. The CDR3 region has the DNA TGTGCCAGCAGTAAACAGGGGTTTTTAGAAAAACTGTTTTTT.

CDR3 residues: CASSEVVGTGKEQYF. The CDR3 bases are TGTGCCAGCAGTGAAGTCGTCGGGACAGGGAAAGAGCAGTACTTC. The V call is TRBV6-1, the J call TRBJ2-7; TRBD1 matches at 9 bases. From germline, CDR1 is MNHNS and CDR2 SASEGT. The CDR3 is 15 amino acids. Germline trimming cut 1 base from V and 7 bases from J; bases unmatched to any gene: 8.